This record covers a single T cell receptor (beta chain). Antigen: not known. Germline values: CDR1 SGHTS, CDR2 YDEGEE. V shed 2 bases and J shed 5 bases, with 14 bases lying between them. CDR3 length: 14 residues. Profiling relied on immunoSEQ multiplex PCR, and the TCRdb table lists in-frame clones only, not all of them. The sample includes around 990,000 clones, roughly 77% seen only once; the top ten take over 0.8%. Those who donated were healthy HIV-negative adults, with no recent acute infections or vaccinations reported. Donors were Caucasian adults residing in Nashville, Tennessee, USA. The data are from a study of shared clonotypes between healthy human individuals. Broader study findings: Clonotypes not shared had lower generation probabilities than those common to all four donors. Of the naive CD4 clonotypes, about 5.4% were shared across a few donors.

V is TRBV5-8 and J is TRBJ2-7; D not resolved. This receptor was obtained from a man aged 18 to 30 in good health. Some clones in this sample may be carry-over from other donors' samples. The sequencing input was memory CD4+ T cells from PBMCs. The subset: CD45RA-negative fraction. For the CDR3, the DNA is TGTGCCAGCAGCTTAAACTTGGCGCTAGACGAGCAGTACTTC. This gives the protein CASSLNLALDEQYF.